Following are 30 T cell receptor beta chains from one sample sequenced in a study of T cells in Graves' hyperthyroidism and ophthalmopathy. From RNA transcripts, TCR beta CDR3 regions were amplified. TCR CDR3 underwent first-round RT-PCR with the HTBI primer set. TCRdb passed the multiplex PCR reads through MiXCR, listing each CDR3 protein once. The sample records approximately 370,000 distinct CDR3 sequences, just under 15% being singletons. Sequenced material: blood. These receptors were obtained from a woman in her 30s with Graves' hyperthyroidism.

The sample holds many counts of this clonotype. The chain is built from TRBV11-2 and TRBJ2-7, with a weak D call TRBD2 (6 bases). From germline, CDR1 is SGHAT and CDR2 FQNNGV. The germline V and J ends were trimmed by 2 bases and 0 bases, with 11 bases remaining between them. The CDR3 totals 15 residues. Here the CDR3 reads CASSLSLAVSYEQYF. In DNA, the CDR3 is TGTGCCAGCAGCTTATCGTTAGCGGTCTCCTACGAGCAGTACTTC.

This clonotype was counted many times. The V gene is TRBV20-1, the J gene TRBJ1-5; 7 positions match TRBD1. CDR1 is DFQATT, CDR2 SNEGSKA, per germline (reference sequence). Unmatched junction bases numbered 5, after V lost 3 bases and J lost 6 bases. The CDR3 loop spans 13 amino acids. CDR3 nucleotide sequence: TGCAGTGCTAGGACAGGGTCAGCTCAGCCCCAGCATTTT. This encodes CSARTGSAQPQHF.

The genes are TRBV30 and TRBJ1-3, with unresolved D. The V end was cut by 2 bases, the J end by 7 bases, with 9 bases between. Germline V gene data show CDR1 as GTSNPN and CDR2 as SVGIG (reference sequence). There are 12 residues in the CDR3. In DNA, the CDR3 is TGTGCCTGGAGTCCCTCTAGTAACACCATATATTTT. Translation: CAWSPSSNTIYF.

Concerning this clonotype: This CDR3 fails to terminate in the conserved phenylalanine or tryptophan, so it likely reflects a read error. The rearrangement joins TRBV12-3 or TRBV12-4 to TRBJ2-3, with unresolved D. The CDR3 is 16 amino acids. V lost 3 bases and J 1 base, leaving 14 bases between the germline ends. CDR3 nucleotides: TGTGCCAGCAGTTTCCCCACTAACGGAGGCACAGATACGCAGTATCTT. Translating gives CASSFPTNGGTDTQYL.

This clonotype was counted many times. This sequence joins TRBV11-2 and TRBJ2-2; 8 nucleotides agree with TRBD2. The germline V gene has CDR1 SGHAT and CDR2 FQNNGV. This CDR3 has 16 amino acids. The trim removed 8 bases at V and 0 bases at J, leaving 8 bases unmatched. This CDR3 reads CASRGLAGSNTGELFF. CDR3 nucleotides: TGTGCCAGCCGGGGTTTAGCGGGATCGAACACCGGGGAGCTGTTTTTT.

This clonotype showed up many times. The V and J genes are TRBV12-3 or TRBV12-4 and TRBJ2-7, with D unresolved. The ends were cut back, 5 bases at V and 3 bases at J, with 14 bases in the middle. The CDR3 is made up of 14 amino acids. The CDR3 region has the DNA TGTGCCAGCAGTCCCGTGACCGAAATCTACGAGCAGTACTTC. Translated: CASSPVTEIYEQYF.

This clonotype showed up just a few times. This chain joins TRBV19 and TRBJ2-7; D is uncertain. CDR3 length equals 17 residues. Trimming took off 0 bases at V and 2 bases at J, with 17 bases between the two ends. Germline V lookup: CDR1 LNHDA, CDR2 SQIVND (reference sequence). The CDR3 DNA is TGTGCCAGTAGTATAGACCTTCTGGCAGAGCTTACCTACGAGCAGTACTTC. Protein: CASSIDLLAELTYEQYF.

V gene TRBV29-1 combines with J gene TRBJ2-1; a weak D match, TRBD2 (6 bases). This CDR3 comprises 14 residues. Germline V gives CDR1 SQVTM, CDR2 ANQGSEA. V lost 6 bases and J 4 bases, leaving 16 bases between the germline ends. The CDR3 loop is CSVQNLAPYNEQFF. The CDR3 region has the DNA TGCAGCGTCCAAAACCTAGCGCCGTACAATGAGCAGTTCTTC.

This clonotype was observed a handful of times. V is TRBV3-1 and J is TRBJ2-7; the match to TRBD1 covers 9 bases. Looked up from germline, CDR1 is LGHDT and CDR2 is YNNKEL (reference sequence). V shed 8 bases, J shed 2 bases, and the junction held 7 bases outside the gene matches. The CDR3 runs 14 residues. The CDR3 loop is CASARTGVAYEQYF. CDR3 DNA: TGTGCCAGCGCCCGGACAGGGGTTGCCTACGAGCAGTACTTC.

The table lists this clonotype with many counts. This chain links TRBV18 with TRBJ2-2; TRBD2 matches at 8 bases. The length of the CDR3 is 16 residues. Unmatched junction bases numbered 4, after V lost 3 bases and J lost 1 base. Germline-derived CDR1 and CDR2 are KGHSH and LQKENI. CDR3: CASSPRTSMNTGELFF. In nucleotides, the CDR3 is TGTGCCAGCTCACCGCGGACTAGCATGAACACCGGGGAGCTGTTTTTT.

This sequence joins TRBV29-1 and TRBJ2-4; D gene unclear. The CDR3 is 12 residues long. Germline V gene lookup returns CDR1 SQVTM and CDR2 ANQGSEA. V lost 5 bases to trimming and J lost 0 bases, with 5 bases between them. The CDR3 spells CSVQLAKNIQYF. In nucleotides, the CDR3 is TGCAGCGTTCAGCTAGCCAAAAACATTCAGTACTTC.

A few counts support this clonotype. The genes are TRBV5-4 and TRBJ1-3, with D perhaps TRBD1 (5 bases). In germline, CDR1 is SGHNT, CDR2 YYREEE (reference sequence). The CDR3 sequence is 13 residues long. V gave up 6 bases and J gave up 16 bases, with 23 bases separating them. Here the CDR3 reads CASTQDTGTPAYF. The CDR3 bases are TGTGCCAGCACCCAAGACACCGGGACCCCCGCCTATTTT. Supplemented by reference TRBV5-4 and TRBJ1-3, the full variable domain reads ETGVTQSPTHLIKTRGQQVTLRCSSQSGHNTVSWYQQALGQGPQFIFQYYREEENGRGNFPPRFSGLQFPNYSSELNVNALELDDSALYLCASTQDTGTPAYFGEGSWLTVV.

The chain uses TRBV5-1 and TRBJ1-4; D is unresolved. The CDR3 loop spans 15 amino acids. V was pared by 7 bases and J by 3 bases, with 16 bases between. Looked up from germline, CDR1 is SGHRS and CDR2 is YFSETQ. This CDR3 is CASREKGYSNEKLFF. The CDR3 nucleotides read TGCGCCAGCCGGGAAAAGGGCTATTCTAATGAAAAACTGTTTTTT. Full variable domain (outside the CDR3, taken from reference TRBV5-1 and TRBJ1-4): KAGVTQTPRYLIKTRGQQVTLSCSPISGHRSVSWYQQTPGQGLQFLFEYFSETQRNKGNFPGRFSGRQFSNSRSEMNVSTLELGDSALYLCASREKGYSNEKLFFGSGTQLSVL.

This chain joins TRBV6-1 and TRBJ2-1; D might be TRBD1 (5 bases). V lost 5 bases and J lost 8, with 10 bases in between. Germline loops: CDR1 MNHNS, CDR2 SASEGT. The CDR3 totals 12 residues. In nucleotides, the CDR3 is TGTGCCAGCAGTCCTGGGGCCTATGAGCAGTTCTTC. Protein sequence: CASSPGAYEQFF.

This clonotype was detected many times. The V call is TRBV3-1, the J call TRBJ2-3; D possibly corresponds to TRBD2 (5 bases). CDR3 length equals 15 residues. Germline V gene data show CDR1 as LGHDT and CDR2 as YNNKEL (reference sequence). Deletions cut 4 bases from V and 3 bases from J, with 14 bases between. CDR3 loop: CASSPPNRGTDTQYF. The CDR3 DNA reads TGTGCCAGCAGCCCCCCCAATCGCGGGACAGATACGCAGTATTTT.

This clonotype was counted at least ten times. V is TRBV12-3 or TRBV12-4 and J is TRBJ2-3, with D perhaps TRBD2 (6 bases). V dropped 6 bases and J dropped 6 bases, with 19 bases sitting between them. The CDR3 covers 15 residues. DNA of the CDR3: TGTGCCAGCAGCCTGGAGGGCCAGAAGACGGATACGCAGTATTTT. This encodes CASSLEGQKTDTQYF.

Only a few counts were recorded for this clonotype. The chain combines TRBV15 with TRBJ2-3; 13 nucleotides align to TRBD2. CDR1 and CDR2 from the germline V gene are LNHNV and YYDKDF (reference sequence). V shed 0 bases, J shed 4 bases, and the junction held 10 bases outside the gene matches. The CDR3 extends over 19 amino acids. This CDR3 reads CATSRDLPRTSGSSDTQYF. CDR3 nucleotide sequence: TGTGCCACCAGCAGAGATCTCCCCAGGACTAGCGGGAGTTCAGATACGCAGTATTTT.

The V gene is TRBV29-1, the J gene TRBJ1-1; no firm D call. Germline V CDR1 and CDR2: SQVTM, ANQGSEA. The CDR3 is 13 residues long. V lost 7 bases to trimming and J lost 4 bases, with 16 bases between them. The CDR3 nucleotides are TGCAGCGGGATTAGGGTTCATGGCACTGAAGCTTTCTTT. Translated: CSGIRVHGTEAFF.

This sequence joins TRBV3-1 and TRBJ2-1; D possibly corresponds to TRBD1 (5 bases). From germline, CDR1 is LGHDT and CDR2 YNNKEL (reference sequence). CDR3 length: 15 amino acids. Trimming removed 0 bases from V and 3 bases from J, with 9 bases in between. The CDR3 DNA reads TGTGCCAGCAGCCAAGAGGGGCAGAACTACAATGAGCAGTTCTTC. Amino acids: CASSQEGQNYNEQFF.

The rearrangement links TRBV6-2 or TRBV6-3 to TRBJ2-1, with D maybe TRBD1 (5 bases). Germline V CDR1 and CDR2: MNHEY, SVGEGT. The V end lost 6 bases, the J end lost 2 bases, and 23 bases lay between the germline ends. There are 18 residues in the CDR3. The CDR3 nucleotides read TGTGCCAGCAGCGACCAGGTCCCCCAGGGTATCACCTACAATGAGCAGTTCTTC. Protein product: CASSDQVPQGITYNEQFF.

The gene calls are TRBV6-1 and TRBJ1-6; D perhaps matches TRBD1 (6 bases). The germline V gene has CDR1 MNHNS and CDR2 SASEGT. Trimming cost V 7 bases and J 6 bases, with 16 bases left between them. The CDR3 consists of 15 residues. The CDR3 nucleotides are TGTGCCAGCATGGGGGGCACGGAACCTAATTCACCCCTCCACTTT. It codes for CASMGGTEPNSPLHF.

The table lists this clonotype with many counts. The chain joins TRBV18 to TRBJ2-7; D is unclear. Trimming removed 2 bases at V and 3 bases at J, with 8 bases between. Germline CDR1 is KGHSH and CDR2 is LQKENI. CDR3 length: 13 residues. The CDR3 region is CASSPGIDYEQYF. In DNA, the CDR3 is TGTGCCAGCTCACCAGGGATCGACTACGAGCAGTACTTC.

This clonotype was seen many times. The J gene is TRBJ2-1, the V gene TRBV3-1; 12 nucleotides match TRBD2. The CDR3 spans 17 residues. Germline CDR1 is LGHDT and CDR2 is YNNKEL (reference sequence). J gave up 5 bases and V 5 bases, and 10 bases lay outside the gene matches. CDR3 in DNA: TGTGCCAGCAGCGAGAAAATGGGACTAGCGGGTGACAATGAGCAGTTCTTC. As protein: CASSEKMGLAGDNEQFF.

The chain links TRBV5-1 to TRBJ2-4, with D hard to call. Germline CDR1 SGHRS, CDR2 YFSETQ. Deletions cut 4 bases from V and 0 bases from J, with 11 bases between. There are 15 residues in the CDR3. In DNA, the CDR3 is TGCGCCAGCAGCCCAGATGGAATAGCCAAAAACATTCAGTACTTC. As protein: CASSPDGIAKNIQYF.

This clonotype was seen a few times. The genes are TRBV18 and TRBJ2-4; D not certain. V dropped 5 bases and J dropped 0 bases, with 17 bases sitting between them. This CDR3 contains 17 residues. Germline-derived CDR1 and CDR2 are KGHSH and LQKENI. The CDR3: CASSRRAGWLAKNIQYF. The CDR3 DNA is TGTGCCAGCTCAAGACGGGCCGGATGGCTAGCCAAAAACATTCAGTACTTC.

The table lists this clonotype with a few counts. The V call is TRBV19, the J call TRBJ2-3, with D tentatively TRBD1 (7 bases). Between the trimmed V and J ends, which lost 7 bases and 7 bases, there was a span of 21 bases. Germline-derived CDR1 and CDR2 are LNHDA and SQIVND (reference sequence). CDR3 length: 15 residues. The CDR3 nucleotides read TGTGCCAGTACCACGCTGAGAGGGGGCGGGAATACGCAGTATTTT. Translation: CASTTLRGGGNTQYF.

The chain joins TRBV9 to TRBJ2-2; D not resolved. The CDR3 runs to 13 residues. The germline V gene encodes CDR1 SGDLS and CDR2 YYNGEE. Trimming left V 0 bases short and J 5 bases short, with 5 bases between. For the CDR3, the DNA is TGTGCCAGCAGCGTAGGGGATACCGGGGAGCTGTTTTTT. It yields the protein CASSVGDTGELFF. The variable domain in full, with the rest retrieved from reference TRBV9 and TRBJ2-2, is DSGVTQTPKHLITATGQRVTLRCSPRSGDLSVYWYQQSLDQGLQFLIQYYNGEERAKGNILERFSAQQFPDLHSELNLSSLELGDSALYFCASSVGDTGELFFGEGSRLTVL.

As to this clonotype: The junction does not match germline at one end; this may be a read error. This chain joins TRBV7-9 and TRBJ2-7; D is unresolved. Per germline, CDR1 SEHNR and CDR2 FQNEAQ (reference sequence). The CDR3 is made up of 15 amino acids. The CDR3 loop is CASSPRRFSSNEQYF. CDR3 in DNA: TGTGCCAGCAGCCCCCGCAGGTTTAGCTCCAACGAGCAGTACTTC.

This clonotype was found many times. CDR3 amino acids: CASSRQGTANTEAFF. CDR3 nucleotides: TGTGCCAGCAGCCGACAGGGGACTGCGAACACTGAAGCTTTCTTT. The chain has TRBV2 and TRBJ1-1, with TRBD1 identical over 8 bases. The CDR3 loop spans 15 amino acids. CDR1 SNHLY and CDR2 FYNNEI come from the germline V gene. V shed 6 bases and J 1 base; nucleotides not matched to a gene: 7.

This clonotype appeared many times. The V and J genes are TRBV11-2 and TRBJ2-7, with D perhaps TRBD2 (6 bases). Germline V gives CDR1 SGHAT, CDR2 FQNNGV. V dropped 1 base and J dropped 4 bases, with 17 bases sitting between them. The CDR3 is made up of 16 amino acids. DNA of the CDR3: TGTGCCAGCAGCTTAGCAAGAGTGCGGGAATCGTACGAGCAGTACTTC. It specifies CASSLARVRESYEQYF.